This T cell receptor (beta chain) came from a study of T cells after posttransplantation cyclophosphamide. This clone was counted at least ten times. The antigen remains undetermined. On the day of bone marrow donation, the related graft donor provided peripheral blood. Findings and limits, study-wide: Recipient CMV seropositivity and CMV reactivation strongly tracked TRB clonality. TRB overlap between skin or GI tissue T cells and blood was limited. Later post-transplant blood repertoires were often dominated by donor CD8+ memory clones.

With 3 bases removed from V and 2 bases from J, the gap between germline ends came to 8 bases. From germline, CDR1 is LNHDA and CDR2 SQIVND (reference sequence). The CDR3 runs to 14 residues. Libraries were prepared by immunoSEQ multiplex PCR; TCRdb keeps only in-frame clonotypes and omits some of them. The sample includes 9,500 to 15,000 clones, none of them occurring once. V is TRBV19 and J is TRBJ2-1, with D maybe TRBD2 (6 bases). Sequencing used PBMCs. The sequence was collected from a woman in her thirties or forties in good health, CMV-negative, and a related stem cell transplant donor. CDR3 sequence (DNA): TGTGCCAGTAGTATGAGGACTACCTACAATGAGCAGTTCTTC. It codes for CASSMRTTYNEQFF.